This entry is about one T cell receptor beta chain. Antigen specificity is unknown. This entry comes from a study of T cell responses to AZD1222 COVID-19 vaccine. Study overall: Second doses were pooled across both intervals (about 4 or about 12 weeks).

Data came from immunoSEQ multiplex PCR; TCRdb stores just in-frame clones and leaves some out. The table includes about 130,000 clones, roughly nine tenths detected once. Whole-study findings and limits: Regions 160-218 and 743-854 held dominance among vaccine-associated CD4 TCRs, which spanned spike. The breadth and depth of Spike-specific TCRs increased once two AZD1222 doses had been given. Mostly white British, mostly female donors; authors suggested clonal diversity may be underestimated.

The V gene's germline CDR1 is GTSNPN and CDR2 SVGIG (reference sequence). With 3 bases removed from V and 5 bases from J, the gap between germline ends came to 8 bases. The CDR3 is 12 residues long. This TCR came from an adult in good health. The V gene is TRBV30, the J gene TRBJ2-1; D unclear. Sequenced material: peripheral blood, taken on day 0 of AZD1222 vaccination. CDR3 nucleotide sequence: TGTGCCTGGAGATTCGGACACAATGAGCAGTTCTTC. The encoded protein is CAWRFGHNEQFF.